This T cell receptor (beta chain) came from a study of CD8+ T cells in alopecia areata. Extracted RNA was reverse transcribed into cDNA, the sequencing template. The protocol was immunoSEQ multiplex PCR, while the TCRdb copy is restricted to in-frame clones and leaves out a portion. The table records roughly 60,000 clones, around 47% of them present only once. This clone appeared a few times. Its specificity is unknown. Collection of lesional scalp punch biopsies and peripheral blood was performed in alopecia areata patients. Both CD4+ and CD8+ T cells were separated by sorting PBMCs. Germline V gives CDR1 SEHNR, CDR2 FQNEAQ (reference sequence). The V gene lost 0 bases and the J gene lost 5 bases, with 1 base spanning the gap. The CDR3 is 12 residues long. Overall study results and limits: Patients displayed less clarity in TCR sharing than mice, a finding possibly related to HLA. It was lesional scalp, especially alopecia totalis/universalis, that showed higher clonality than normal scalp.

The sample comprised NKG2D-low CD8+ T cells sorted from blood. This TCR was recovered from a human donor with alopecia areata. The V gene is TRBV7-9, the J gene TRBJ2-2; D not resolved. CDR3 loop: CASSLATGELFF. CDR3 bases: TGTGCCAGCAGCTTAGCGACCGGGGAGCTGTTTTTT.